The next 17 T cell receptor beta chains were all read from a single sample in a study of cytomegalovirus exposure and HLA in healthy donors. 60 Vbeta and 13 Jbeta primers were used in PCR. Clones were read by immunoSEQ multiplex PCR, and TCRdb kept only the in-frame ones, dropping some. Recorded for this sample: under 200,000 clones. The sample taken for sequencing was PBMCs. The receptors shown here come from a woman between 18 and 29 years old in good health and CMV-seropositive.

V usage is TRBV18 and J usage is TRBJ2-2, with 7 bases identical to TRBD1. Germline values: CDR1 KGHSH, CDR2 LQKENI. The J segment lost 3 bases and the V segment lost 4 bases, leaving 2 bases of the junction unmatched. The CDR3 is 14 amino acids. CDR3 sequence (DNA): TGTGCCAGCTCACAGGGGGCGGACACCGGGGAGCTGTTTTTT. Its protein is CASSQGADTGELFF.

CDR3 region: CASSESRKSSPLHF. CDR3 nucleotides: TGTGCCAGCAGTGAGTCTAGAAAAAGTTCACCCCTCCACTTT. The chain is built from TRBV25-1 and TRBJ1-6; D unclear. The CDR3 has 14 residues. Per germline, CDR1 MGHDK and CDR2 SYGVNS. The germline V and J ends were trimmed by 3 bases and 9 bases, with 12 bases remaining between them.

The chain combines TRBV18 with TRBJ2-3, with D hard to call. The CDR3 runs to 12 residues. Germline-derived CDR1 and CDR2 are KGHSH and LQKENI. V lost 3 bases and J lost 2, with 3 bases in between. This CDR3 reads CASSPITDTQYF. CDR3 DNA: TGTGCCAGCTCACCCATCACAGATACGCAGTATTTT.

The chain has TRBV7-8 and TRBJ2-7; 7 nucleotides agree with TRBD1. Trimming removed 5 bases from V and 7 bases from J; junction bases left unmatched: 11. Germline V CDR1 and CDR2: SGHVS, FQNEAQ. The CDR3 spans 14 residues. In DNA, the CDR3 is TGTGCCAGCAGCCTTCTCACAATCAGGGGGGAGCAGTACTTC. Translating gives CASSLLTIRGEQYF.

The J gene is TRBJ2-7, the V gene TRBV5-4; no definite D call. Germline V gene sequence: CDR1 SGHNT, CDR2 YYREEE (reference sequence). V dropped 3 bases and J dropped 0 bases, with 7 bases sitting between them. The CDR3 loop spans 13 amino acids. CDR3 DNA sequence: TGTGCCAGCAGCTCTTATAGCTCCTACGAGCAGTACTTC. It translates to CASSSYSSYEQYF.

The rearrangement links TRBV7-3 to TRBJ2-5, with D maybe TRBD2 (6 bases). This CDR3 is built from 16 residues. The V end lost 5 bases, the J end lost 1 base, and 17 bases lay between the germline ends. Germline CDR1 and CDR2: SGHTA and FQGTGA. CDR3: CASSPETGTGQETQYF. The CDR3, as DNA: TGTGCCAGCAGCCCAGAGACGGGGACTGGCCAAGAGACCCAGTACTTC.

The chain joins TRBV2 to TRBJ1-1; 11 bases are a match to TRBD1. Germline trimming cut 1 base from V and 11 bases from J; bases unmatched to any gene: 12. Germline values: CDR1 SNHLY, CDR2 FYNNEI. The CDR3 has 16 residues. DNA of the CDR3: TGTGCCAGCAGTGAAGGGACAGGGGGCGTCTCGGGCTGGGCTTTCTTT. Translating it yields CASSEGTGGVSGWAFF.

V gene TRBV6-5 combines with J gene TRBJ2-1; D call uncertain. The germline CDR1 and CDR2 sequences are MNHEY and SVGAGI. The CDR3 runs to 11 residues. Deletions cut 1 base from V and 7 bases from J, with 2 bases between. The CDR3 protein is CASSYLNEQFF. As DNA, the CDR3 is TGTGCCAGCAGTTACTTAAATGAGCAGTTCTTC.

This chain links TRBV2 with TRBJ1-6; tentative D call: TRBD1 (5 bases). The germline V and J ends were trimmed by 8 bases and 7 bases, with 12 bases remaining between them. Germline V gene sequence: CDR1 SNHLY, CDR2 FYNNEI. The CDR3 consists of 13 residues. CDR3 sequence (DNA): TGTGCCAGCTTGGGGCAGAAGAATTCACCCCTCCACTTT. Translating it yields CASLGQKNSPLHF.

This chain links TRBV29-1 with TRBJ2-3; perhaps TRBD2 as D (5 bases). V was shortened by 3 bases and J by 1 base, with 14 bases between the two germline ends. Germline-derived CDR1 and CDR2 are SQVTM and ANQGSEA. The CDR3 runs 15 residues. CDR3 DNA: TGCAGCGTTGAGCCTGAACGGGGTGGCACAGATACGCAGTATTTT. It encodes CSVEPERGGTDTQYF.

The chain employs TRBV12-5 and TRBJ2-1; the match to TRBD2 covers 11 bases. The CDR3 has 15 residues. Losses at the gene ends were 6 bases for V and 4 bases for J; bases not matched to a gene: 5. CDR1 and CDR2 from the germline V gene are LGHNT and FRNRAP. The CDR3 reads CASGPIAGGYNEQFF. The CDR3, as DNA: TGTGCTAGTGGACCAATAGCGGGGGGGTACAATGAGCAGTTCTTC.

The chain recombines TRBV7-8 with TRBJ2-3, with TRBD2 as a possible D gene (6 bases). Per germline, CDR1 SGHVS and CDR2 FQNEAQ. V gave up 6 bases and J gave up 3 bases, with 16 bases separating them. The CDR3 has 15 residues. This CDR3 reads CASSSLRAGTDTQYF. CDR3 nucleotides: TGTGCCAGCAGTTCCCTCCGGGCGGGAACAGATACGCAGTATTTT.

The V gene is TRBV11-2, the J gene TRBJ1-5; 7 bases are shared with TRBD1. Unmatched junction bases numbered 18, after V lost 2 bases and J lost 5 bases. The CDR3 has 19 residues. Germline V gene lookup returns CDR1 SGHAT and CDR2 FQNNGV. The CDR3 DNA reads TGTGCCAGCAGCTTACGGATTCTCAGGGGGGCCGATCCCGATCAGCCCCAGCATTTT. Residues: CASSLRILRGADPDQPQHF.

The CDR3 loop reads CASSSGLAGDEQFF. The CDR3 DNA sequence: TGTGCCAGCAGTTCCGGACTAGCGGGGGATGAGCAGTTCTTC. This chain connects TRBV6-5 to TRBJ2-1; 13 bases match TRBD2. V gave up 4 bases and J gave up 8 bases; unmatched junction bases: 2. The CDR3 loop spans 14 amino acids. From germline, CDR1 is MNHEY and CDR2 SVGAGI.

The J gene is TRBJ2-4, the V gene TRBV5-6; perhaps TRBD2 as D (5 bases). The CDR3 length is 16 residues. V was cut by 1 base and J by 0 bases, with 11 bases left in between. Per germline, CDR1 SGHDT and CDR2 YYEEEE. The CDR3 region is CASSLSTGIAKNIQYF. CDR3 nucleotides: TGTGCCAGCAGCTTGAGTACGGGAATAGCCAAAAACATTCAGTACTTC.

The chain is built from TRBV15 and TRBJ2-7, with D unclear. V lost 3 bases and J lost 6, with 9 bases in between. The CDR3 is 12 amino acids. Germline CDR1 and CDR2: LNHNV and YYDKDF (reference sequence). For the CDR3, the DNA is TGTGCCACCAGCAGTGGGCTCTCCGAGCAGTACTTC. It is translated as CATSSGLSEQYF.

This sequence joins TRBV5-1 and TRBJ2-1; TRBD1 agrees at 10 bases. Trimming at V came to 5 bases and at J to 8 bases, leaving 10 bases not matched to a gene. The CDR3 covers 15 residues. The germline CDR1 and CDR2 sequences are SGHRS and YFSETQ. The CDR3 nucleotides are TGCGCCAGCAGTCTGGTAGGGACAGGGGTGGATGAGCAGTTCTTC. Translating it yields CASSLVGTGVDEQFF.